The 12 T cell receptor beta chains in this list originate from one sample, sequenced in a study of Ad26.COV2.S vaccination and SARS-CoV-2 variants. Only in-frame clones appear in the TCRdb table, and some are missing; sequencing was by immunoSEQ multiplex PCR. The sample contains over 400,000 clones, about 91% of which appear only once. Stated treatment: about 20 received Ad26.COV2.S at low or high dose, single or two shots; roughly 5 received placebo; per-sample allocation not given. Day 63 following the first vaccine or placebo injection was when the samples were taken. Sequences were derived from peripheral blood, sampled in a trial of Ad26.COV2.S vaccine versus placebo. The receptors originated from a person between 18 and 65 years old who received the Ad26.COV2.S COVID-19 vaccine or a placebo.

This clone was seen once. The V gene is TRBV6-5, the J gene TRBJ1-6; tentative D call: TRBD1 (6 bases). Germline CDR1 MNHEY, CDR2 SVGAGI. V gave up 0 bases and J gave up 6 bases, with 12 bases separating them. The CDR3 has 16 amino acids. The CDR3 loop reads CASSYSRTALNSPLHF. CDR3 DNA sequence: TGTGCCAGCAGTTACTCGAGGACAGCTCTTAATTCACCCCTCCACTTT.

V and J are TRBV7-2 and TRBJ2-5; D perhaps matches TRBD2 (7 bases). CDR1 and CDR2 (germline): SGHTA, FQGNSA. The V gene lost 5 bases and the J gene lost 3 bases, with 19 bases spanning the gap. The CDR3 runs 16 residues. The CDR3 nucleotides are TGTGCCAGCAGCCTGTGGGGGGGGCTAGTGGAAGAGACCCAGTACTTC. Amino acid sequence: CASSLWGGLVEETQYF. Complete variable domain (other parts from reference TRBV7-2 and TRBJ2-5): GAGVSQSPSNKVTEKGKDVELRCDPISGHTALYWYRQSLGQGLEFLIYFQGNSAPDKSGLPSDRFSAERTGGSVSTLTIQRTQQEDSAVYLCASSLWGGLVEETQYFGPGTRLLVL.

This chain uses TRBV7-8 with TRBJ2-3; the D gene is possibly TRBD1 (5 bases). The V and J ends lost 5 bases and 0 bases respectively, with 12 bases between them. The CDR3 has 15 amino acids. CDR1 SGHVS and CDR2 FQNEAQ come from the germline V gene. The CDR3 nucleotides read TGTGCCAGCAGCGCGGACACCGCTAGCACAGATACGCAGTATTTT. Its translation: CASSADTASTDTQYF.

The V gene is TRBV9, the J gene TRBJ2-3, with a possible D match to TRBD1 (7 bases). The V end was cut by 0 bases, the J end by 6 bases, with 17 bases between. Germline CDR1 and CDR2: SGDLS and YYNGEE. This CDR3 comprises 16 residues. CDR3 protein: CASSVGRPGGTDTQYF. Written as DNA, the CDR3 is TGTGCCAGCAGCGTAGGGAGGCCAGGGGGGACTGATACGCAGTATTTT.

The rearrangement uses TRBV6-5 and TRBJ1-2, with a tentative D call TRBD1 (5 bases). Germline V gene sequence: CDR1 MNHEY, CDR2 SVGAGI. Trimming removed 4 bases from V and 2 bases from J, with 14 bases in between. The CDR3 loop spans 15 amino acids. DNA of the CDR3: TGTGCCAGCAGTTCTCGGGGGGTCAGAAACTATGGCTACACCTTC. As protein: CASSSRGVRNYGYTF.

About this clone: One end of the junction fails to match germline, which may point to a read error. The rearrangement uses TRBV11-3 and TRBJ2-1, with a possible D match to TRBD1 (7 bases). Germline V gene data show CDR1 as SGHNT and CDR2 as YENEEA. CDR3 length equals 14 residues. The CDR3, as DNA: TGTGCCAGCAGCTTAGATCAGGGGGGCGTGACCCCGATCTTC. This codes for CASSLDQGGVTPIF. Using reference TRBV11-3 and TRBJ2-1 for the parts outside the CDR3, the full variable domain is EAGVVQSPRYKIIEKKQPVAFWCNPISGHNTLYWYLQNLGQGPELLIRYENEEAVDDSQLPKDRFSAERLKGVDSTLKIQPAELGDSAVYLCASSLDQGGVTPIFGPGTRLTVL.

CDR3 sequence: CASSLGQGGYNEQFF. Here the CDR3 DNA reads TGTGCCAGCAGCTTGGGGCAGGGGGGGTACAATGAGCAGTTCTTC. The chain uses TRBV5-4 and TRBJ2-1; perhaps D is TRBD1 or TRBD2 (7 bases each). This CDR3 spans 15 amino acids. Germline V gene data show CDR1 as SGHNT and CDR2 as YYREEE (reference sequence). Trimming stripped 0 bases from V and 4 bases from J, with 11 bases between.

V usage is TRBV13 and J usage is TRBJ2-1; 7 nucleotides align to TRBD1. CDR3 size: 18 residues. V gave up 2 bases and J gave up 2 bases; unmatched junction bases: 12. Germline V gene lookup returns CDR1 PRHDT and CDR2 FYEKMQ (reference sequence). CDR3 protein: CASSLTLDRPTPYNEQFF. The DNA for the CDR3 is TGTGCCAGCAGCTTAACCCTGGACAGGCCGACACCCTACAATGAGCAGTTCTTC.

V is TRBV4-1 and J is TRBJ2-7; 9 bases are shared with TRBD1. V trimming: 4 bases; J trimming: 3 bases; junction bases outside the gene matches: 7. The CDR3 totals 15 residues. Germline V gene data show CDR1 as MGHRA and CDR2 as YSYEKL. Written as DNA, the CDR3 is TGCGCCAGCAGCCTATCCCGGGACAGGGACTACGAGCAGTACTTC. The encoded protein is CASSLSRDRDYEQYF.

This chain joins TRBV4-2 and TRBJ1-6; D is unresolved. The CDR3 extends over 16 amino acids. V lost 1 base and J lost 6, with 13 bases in between. Germline values: CDR1 LGHNA, CDR2 YNFKEQ. The CDR3 nucleotides are TGTGCCAGCAGCCAAGTAACCGGGTCAGGTAATTCACCCCTCCACTTT. Its translation is CASSQVTGSGNSPLHF.

The rearrangement joins TRBV6-6 to TRBJ2-5; TRBD1 matches 9 bases. J gave up 5 bases and V 1 base, and 2 bases lay outside the gene matches. The germline V gene has CDR1 MNHNY and CDR2 SVGAGI (reference sequence). This CDR3 is built from 14 residues. The CDR3 is CASSYLQGAETQYF. The CDR3 coding sequence is TGTGCCAGCAGTTACTTACAGGGGGCCGAGACCCAGTACTTC.

This rearrangement joins TRBV27 to TRBJ2-7; no firm D call. Germline assignment: CDR1 MNHEY and CDR2 SMNVEV (reference sequence). Trimming stripped 4 bases from V and 6 bases from J, with 16 bases between. CDR3 length equals 14 residues. The CDR3 protein is CASSSPIPHGEQYF. CDR3 coding DNA: TGTGCCAGCAGTTCCCCCATCCCCCACGGCGAGCAGTACTTC.